This T cell receptor (beta chain) was observed in a study of blood T cell repertoires in COVID-19. Study in general: COVID-19 samples from acute and convalescent phases originated in the United States, Italy and Spain.

The repertoire was sequenced with immunoSEQ multiplex PCR; TCRdb's copy has only in-frame clones and lacks some. The sample lists 45,000 to 50,000 clones; roughly 90% were seen once. The CDR3 covers 18 residues. Germline loops: CDR1 SGHNT, CDR2 YENEEA. Trimming cost V 5 bases and J 0 bases, with 17 bases left between them. The sample comprised peripheral blood. This receptor was obtained from a human donor in a cohort sampled during active COVID-19. The rearrangement joins TRBV11-3 to TRBJ2-6, with TRBD2 as a possible D gene (7 bases). In nucleotides, the CDR3 is TGTGCCAGCAGCCGAGGGGGGGGGAAAAGCTCTGGGGCCAACGTCCTGACTTTC. It specifies CASSRGGGKSSGANVLTF.